The following is a T cell receptor (beta chain) sequence with its context. As yet, its antigen is unknown. The data derive from a study of early T cells in non-severe SARS-CoV-2 infection. Individual cDNA molecules were tagged with unique molecular identifiers, the study reported. TCRdb reprocessed the 5' RACE reads via MiXCR and lists one record per CDR3 protein. The data contain some 36,000 distinct CDR3 sequences, under 7% of them seen just once; the ten biggest clones take up 5.9%. Study-wide findings and caveats: Matching with VDJdb favored anti-spike CD8 responses (missing private and CD4 specificities).

V was trimmed by 8 bases and J by 2 bases, leaving 13 bases between them. This CDR3 spans 13 amino acids. Germline CDR1 and CDR2: LNHNV and YYDKDF (reference sequence). The rearrangement links TRBV15 to TRBJ2-7, with D uncertain. The sequence derives from an adult who was a healthcare worker with PCR-confirmed SARS-CoV-2 infection or an uninfected control (not recorded which). Material: whole blood. CDR3 in amino acids: CATVSPDTYEQYF. CDR3 nucleotides: TGTGCCACCGTGTCGCCGGATACCTACGAGCAGTACTTC.